The source of this T cell receptor (beta chain) is a study of shared clonotypes between healthy human individuals. From CD4+ cells came CD45RA+ naive and CD45RA-negative memory subsets. The CDR3 totals 15 residues. The germline gives CDR1 MNHEY, CDR2 SMNVEV (reference sequence). The J segment lost 2 bases and the V segment lost 6 bases, leaving 4 bases of the junction unmatched. The data were produced by immunoSEQ multiplex PCR, yet TCRdb's version contains in-frame clones alone and is incomplete. The sample consists of about 980,000 clones, approximately 76% of them appearing once. This TCR came from a man between 18 and 35 years old in good health. Specimen: memory CD4+ T cells sorted from blood. As to subset: CD45RA-negative fraction. This chain connects TRBV27 to TRBJ2-6; 7 bases align to TRBD1. This CDR3 is CASRNDRAGANVLTF. The CDR3 coding sequence is TGTGCCAGCAGGAATGACAGGGCTGGGGCCAACGTCCTGACTTTC. The full variable domain, its missing parts supplied by reference TRBV27 and TRBJ2-6, is EAQVTQNPRYLITVTGKKLTVTCSQNMNHEYMSWYRQDPGLGLRQIYYSMNVEVTDKGDVPEGYKVSRKEKRNFPLILESPSPNQTSLYFCASRNDRAGANVLTFGAGSRLTVL.